This paragraph reports one TCR beta chain. Its antigen is not identified. Clones were read by immunoSEQ multiplex PCR, and TCRdb kept only the in-frame ones, dropping some. Here the sample spans some 74,000 clones, about 85% being singletons. The sample belongs to a study of OX40 agonist ivuxolimab in advanced cancers. Across the whole study: Three dose-escalation patients had partial responses: one with hepatocellular carcinoma and two with cutaneous melanoma. Overall study results and limits: Which antigen the expanded peripheral T cells recognized is unknown.

Autoimmune disease history or systemic immunosuppression disqualified patients. Source: CD4+ or CD8+ T cells sorted from blood, taken in a trial of the OX40 agonist ivuxolimab. This TCR derives from an adult with an advanced solid tumor such as melanoma, head and neck, liver or kidney cancer.

The CDR3 bases are TGTGCCAGCAGCCCCACCGGGACTAGCGAGACCCAGTACTTC. Its protein is CASSPTGTSETQYF. The V call is TRBV4-2, the J call TRBJ2-5, with 9 bases fitting TRBD2. The V segment lost 4 bases and the J segment 5 bases; nucleotides outside the gene matches: 5. The CDR3 runs to 14 residues. Per germline, CDR1 LGHNA and CDR2 YNFKEQ.